The source of this T cell receptor (beta chain) is a study of blood T cells in healthy people across ages. Findings and limits, study-wide: It was held that diversity estimates obtained from one million T cells represented underestimates. Both higher diversity and more naive CD4+ cells marked long-lived donors when set against aged donors.

To note about this clonotype: Its antigen is unknown.

PCR was performed a second time for about 7 to 11 cycles using a sample-barcoded 5' primer and a J-beta primer mix. Using its own MiXCR run on the 5' RACE reads, TCRdb lists one record per CDR3 protein. The repertoire holds 600,000 to 850,000 distinct CDR3 sequences, with approximately 43% as singletons. The specimen sequenced was blood. The sequence was collected from an older woman in good health.

CDR3 sequence (DNA): TGTGCCAGCAGTTACGATGACGGGAGTACAGATACGCAGTATTTT. Encoded protein: CASSYDDGSTDTQYF. The V gene is TRBV6-2 or TRBV6-3, the J gene TRBJ2-3; possible D gene TRBD2, 6 bases. The CDR3 contains 15 residues. Germline V lookup: CDR1 MNHEY, CDR2 SVGEGT. Trimming pared 2 bases from V and 3 bases from J, leaving 12 bases between.